The source of this T cell receptor beta chain is a study of shared clonotypes between healthy human individuals. Study findings and constraints: It was the few donors that limited the genetic and exposure-history diversity represented.

Clones were sequenced by immunoSEQ multiplex PCR, and TCRdb holds only the in-frame ones, with some missing. In the table there are 2 million to 2.5 million clones, about 95% of which are singletons. Of note for this clone: The antigen is undetermined.

Naive CD8 cells comprised CD45RO-negative, CCR7-positively selected cells, excluding terminally differentiated effector memory CD45RA+ cells. The sequenced material came from naive CD8+ T cells sorted from blood. The TCR originated in a man between 18 and 35 years old in good health.

The CDR3 region is CASSNRRDRDESPLHF. CDR3 DNA sequence: TGTGCCAGCAGCAACCGCCGGGACAGGGACGAATCACCCCTCCACTTT. The gene calls are TRBV13 and TRBJ1-6; 9 bases agree with TRBD1. CDR3 size: 16 residues. With V trimmed by 5 bases and J by 10 bases, 12 bases remained unmatched. Germline CDR1 PRHDT, CDR2 FYEKMQ (reference sequence).